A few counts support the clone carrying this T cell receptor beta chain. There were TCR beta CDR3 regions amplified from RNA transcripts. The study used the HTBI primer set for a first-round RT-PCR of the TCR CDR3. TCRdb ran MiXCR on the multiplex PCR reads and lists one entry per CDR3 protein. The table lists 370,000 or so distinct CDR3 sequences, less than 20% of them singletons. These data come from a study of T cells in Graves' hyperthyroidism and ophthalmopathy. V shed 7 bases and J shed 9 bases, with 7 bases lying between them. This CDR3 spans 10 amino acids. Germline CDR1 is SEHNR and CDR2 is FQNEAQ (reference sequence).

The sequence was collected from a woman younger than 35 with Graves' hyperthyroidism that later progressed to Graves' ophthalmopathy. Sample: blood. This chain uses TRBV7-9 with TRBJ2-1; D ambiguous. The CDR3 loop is CASKSVEQFF. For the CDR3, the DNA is TGTGCCAGCAAGTCGGTTGAGCAGTTCTTC.